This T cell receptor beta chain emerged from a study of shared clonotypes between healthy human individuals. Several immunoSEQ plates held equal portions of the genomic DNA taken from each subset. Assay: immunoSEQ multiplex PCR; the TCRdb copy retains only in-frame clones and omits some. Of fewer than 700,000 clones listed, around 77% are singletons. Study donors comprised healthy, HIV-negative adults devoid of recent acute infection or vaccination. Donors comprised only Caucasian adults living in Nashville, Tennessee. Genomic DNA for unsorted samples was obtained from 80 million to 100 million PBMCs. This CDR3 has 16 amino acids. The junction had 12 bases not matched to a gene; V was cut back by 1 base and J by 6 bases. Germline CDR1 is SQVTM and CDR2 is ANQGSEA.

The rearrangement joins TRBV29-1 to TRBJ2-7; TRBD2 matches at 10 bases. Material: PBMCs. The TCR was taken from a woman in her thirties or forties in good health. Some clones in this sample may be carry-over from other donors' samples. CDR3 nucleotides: TGCAGCGTTGAAGTAGCGGGAGGTGGATTTGGAAGCGAGCAGTACTTC. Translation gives CSVEVAGGGFGSEQYF.